The rows below give T cell receptor beta chains drawn from one sample of a study of T cell repertoires in cytomegalovirus infection. MiXCR was run by TCRdb on the reads, yielding one entry per CDR3 protein. The sample yields roughly 300,000 distinct CDR3 sequences, around 9.5% seen once. Sample: PBMCs. The receptors stem from a human donor in good health (CMV status not recorded). Some clones in this sample may be carry-over from other donors' samples. Each CDR3 is given without its conserved first and last residue. Each record gives: J gene, V gene, D gene, CDR3 protein. The D gene is left open where the match is weak.

TRBJ1-5	TRBV28	-	ASKRGTHNQPQH
TRBJ2-1	TRBV7-2	TRBD2	ASSSPGLEANEQF
TRBJ1-1	TRBV7-2	-	ASSRPPFAEAF
TRBJ1-5	TRBV19	-	ASGEVGDSNQPQH
TRBJ2-2	TRBV19	-	ASSIQGTNTGELF
TRBJ2-5	TRBV6-6	-	ASYHWEIGVGETQY
TRBJ1-2	TRBV19	TRBD1	ASSIIRDRGYGYT
TRBJ1-6	TRBV20-1	-	SAKRTNSPLH
TRBJ2-7	TRBV28	-	ASSSGYNKYEQY
TRBJ1-1	TRBV20-1	-	SAYRPSEAF
TRBJ2-1	TRBV4-3	TRBD2	ASSPLAATYNEQF
TRBJ2-5	TRBV4-3	-	ASSLIWRGGQETQY
TRBJ2-5	TRBV7-2	-	ASRQSRGTPELPYQETQY
TRBJ1-5	TRBV7-5	-	ISVPEANRGTENQPQH
TRBJ2-3	TRBV11-1	TRBD2	ASSLTTSGGTQY
TRBJ2-1	TRBV7-9	-	ASRGSSYNEQF
TRBJ2-5	TRBV7-2	-	ASSHPYQETQY
TRBJ2-5	TRBV7-8	-	ASSFLTWETQY
TRBJ2-3	TRBV27	-	ASSLVTFSTDTQY
TRBJ1-3	TRBV12-3/TRBV12-4	TRBD1	ASSQMTGVKAGNTIY
TRBJ2-7	TRBV7-2	-	ASSLQVWGGGGRSYEQY
TRBJ2-1	TRBV7-2	TRBD1	ASSPRDRFMVEQF
TRBJ2-2	TRBV14	-	ASSHIGLKNTGELF
TRBJ2-7	TRBV6-2/TRBV6-3	-	ASRSSGVYEQY
TRBJ2-5	TRBV9	-	ASSPTGIARGETQY
TRBJ2-1	TRBV6-6	-	ASSLLGGEQF
TRBJ2-1	TRBV12-3/TRBV12-4	-	ASSLTQGEQF
TRBJ1-1	TRBV7-3	-	ASSFGPQGFTEAF
TRBJ2-3	TRBV10-3	-	AISESDRPTAQRDTQY
TRBJ1-4	TRBV2	-	ASRASNEKLF
TRBJ1-2	TRBV5-1	-	ASNPGTRNYGYT
TRBJ1-2	TRBV7-9	-	ASSLSVTTYGYT
TRBJ1-3	TRBV6-2/TRBV6-3	-	ASFLNRDSRNTIY
TRBJ2-6	TRBV9	-	ASSVGGGSSGANVLT
TRBJ2-1	TRBV4-1	-	ASSPERGLSNEQF
TRBJ1-3	TRBV7-8	TRBD1	ASSPTGMLGNTIY